These 25 T cell receptor beta chains came from one sample sequenced in a study of T cells in Graves' hyperthyroidism and ophthalmopathy. Researchers took RNA transcripts and amplified the TCR beta CDR3 regions from them. An initial round of RT-PCR targeting the TCR CDR3 relied on the HTBI primer set. TCRdb reanalysed the multiplex PCR reads using MiXCR and keeps one entry per CDR3 protein. This sample yields 150,000 or so distinct CDR3 sequences, of which roughly 23% are seen a single time; roughly 73% belongs to the top ten. Sequencing was performed on blood. The receptors derive from a woman aged 45-65 years with Graves' hyperthyroidism that later progressed to Graves' ophthalmopathy.

Ten or more counts support this clonotype. The chain carries TRBV6-1 and TRBJ1-5, with a possible D match to TRBD1 (5 bases). This CDR3 has 13 residues. V lost 4 bases and J 7 bases, leaving 11 bases between the germline ends. Germline CDR1 reads MNHNS; CDR2 reads SASEGT. The CDR3 nucleotides are TGTGCCAGCAGTGCAGGGATTGGGCAGCCCCAGCATTTT. It encodes CASSAGIGQPQHF.

This clonotype was counted many times. V gene TRBV28 combines with J gene TRBJ1-5; D perhaps matches TRBD1 (6 bases). The germline gives CDR1 MDHEN, CDR2 SYDVKM. This CDR3 spans 13 amino acids. With 5 bases removed from V and 2 bases from J, the gap between germline ends came to 7 bases. CDR3: CASSRQGNQPQHF. CDR3 nucleotide sequence: TGTGCCAGCAGTCGACAGGGCAATCAGCCCCAGCATTTT.

The sample holds many counts of this clonotype. The CDR3 loop is CASSQDRYNEQFF. Written as DNA, the CDR3 is TGTGCCAGCAGTCAAGACAGATACAATGAGCAGTTCTTC. V is TRBV7-8 and J is TRBJ2-1; tentatively, D is TRBD1 (5 bases). Trimming removed 6 bases from V and 4 bases from J, with 10 bases in between. Germline V lookup: CDR1 SGHVS, CDR2 FQNEAQ. The CDR3 totals 13 residues.

The J gene is TRBJ1-6, the V gene TRBV28; no reliable D call. Germline CDR1 is MDHEN and CDR2 is SYDVKM. The V end was cut by 7 bases, the J end by 4 bases, with 5 bases between. This CDR3 has 12 amino acids. CDR3 DNA sequence: TGTGCCAGCACCCCGTATAATTCACCCCTCCACTTT. Residues: CASTPYNSPLHF.

This clonotype was found many times. The gene calls are TRBV7-2 and TRBJ1-2; the D gene is possibly TRBD1 (5 bases). The CDR3 covers 15 residues. Germline assignment: CDR1 SGHTA and CDR2 FQGNSA. Deletions cut 5 bases from V and 8 bases from J, with 21 bases between. Written as DNA, the CDR3 is TGTGCCAGCAGCCACAATGGCGGAGTCTCAGGGGGCTACACCTTC. This codes for CASSHNGGVSGGYTF.

At least ten counts were recorded for this clonotype. The chain uses TRBV11-2 and TRBJ2-7; 8 bases map to TRBD2. The J segment lost 6 bases and the V segment lost 5 bases, leaving 15 bases of the junction unmatched. CDR3 length equals 16 residues. CDR1 and CDR2 from the germline V gene are SGHAT and FQNNGV. The CDR3 DNA follows: TGTGCCAGCAGCGGAGCCGGCGGGAGGCGGAGGGGCGAGCAGTACTTC. Its protein product is CASSGAGGRRRGEQYF.

The table lists this clonotype with many counts. The V gene is TRBV6-1, the J gene TRBJ1-2, with a weak D call TRBD1 (6 bases). The V end lost 7 bases, the J end lost 4 bases, and 13 bases lay between the germline ends. The V gene's germline CDR1 is MNHNS and CDR2 SASEGT. The CDR3 runs to 13 residues. The CDR3 nucleotides read TGTGCCAGCATGAACCAGGGGCCCTATGGCTACACCTTC. Protein: CASMNQGPYGYTF.

This sequence joins TRBV28 and TRBJ2-7, with 9 bases identical to TRBD1. V was clipped by 6 bases and J by 1 base; unmatched bases: 7. The CDR3 runs 15 residues. The germline V gene encodes CDR1 MDHEN and CDR2 SYDVKM. CDR3 DNA sequence: TGTGCCAGCAGCCACCTCGGACAGGGGTCCTACGAGCAGTACTTC. Protein product: CASSHLGQGSYEQYF.

The chain recombines TRBV28 with TRBJ1-5, with a weak D call TRBD1 (5 bases). This CDR3 is built from 14 residues. The germline CDR1 and CDR2 sequences are MDHEN and SYDVKM. The ends were cut back, 5 bases at V and 2 bases at J, with 10 bases in the middle. DNA of the CDR3: TGTGCCAGCAGTGAAAGAGGGGGCAATCAGCCCCAGCATTTT. Translated: CASSERGGNQPQHF.

This clonotype was picked up a small number of times. The CDR3 protein is CASSFPGSFYEQYF. Written as DNA, the CDR3 is TGTGCCAGCAGCTTCCCGGGATCCTTCTACGAGCAGTACTTC. The genes are TRBV7-9 and TRBJ2-7, with a weak D call TRBD2 (5 bases). V was trimmed by 3 bases and J by 3 bases, leaving 12 bases between them. The CDR3 extends over 14 amino acids. Germline V gene sequence: CDR1 SEHNR, CDR2 FQNEAQ (reference sequence).

This clonotype was observed at least ten times. V gene TRBV30 combines with J gene TRBJ2-7, with a weak D call TRBD1 (6 bases). V was trimmed by 1 base and J by 3 bases, leaving 16 bases between them. This CDR3 region has 15 residues. Per the germline V gene, CDR1 is GTSNPN and CDR2 is SVGIG (reference sequence). The CDR3 DNA reads TGTGCCTGGAGTGGGACCCGGGACATACGCTACGAGCAGTACTTC. Amino acids: CAWSGTRDIRYEQYF.

The chain recombines TRBV19 with TRBJ2-1; D is perhaps TRBD1 (6 bases). Trimming shortened V by 7 bases and J by 0 bases, and 16 bases separated the two germline ends. Germline CDR1 and CDR2: LNHDA and SQIVND (reference sequence). This CDR3 spans 16 amino acids. The CDR3 here is CASNPSQGGSYNEQFF. The DNA of the CDR3 is TGTGCCAGTAACCCGTCACAGGGTGGCTCCTACAATGAGCAGTTCTTC.

V gene TRBV11-2 combines with J gene TRBJ1-1; D gene uncertain. V lost 5 bases to trimming and J lost 1 base, with 11 bases between them. This CDR3 is 14 amino acids long. Germline values: CDR1 SGHAT, CDR2 FQNNGV. The CDR3 DNA follows: TGTGCCAGCAGCCTCGCCGCAGGGAACACTGAAGCTTTCTTT. It translates to CASSLAAGNTEAFF.

The chain has TRBV7-9 and TRBJ1-1; D gene ambiguous. The CDR3 runs to 14 residues. Trimming pared 1 base from V and 4 bases from J, leaving 10 bases between. Germline assignment: CDR1 SEHNR and CDR2 FQNEAQ (reference sequence). The CDR3 sequence: CASSLVSGVTEAFF. DNA of the CDR3: TGTGCCAGCAGCTTAGTTTCCGGGGTCACTGAAGCTTTCTTT.

This clonotype was observed at least ten times. This chain joins TRBV12-3 or TRBV12-4 and TRBJ1-2; no clear D. Trimming stripped 6 bases from V and 3 bases from J, with 11 bases between. The CDR3 contains 13 residues. CDR3 loop: CASRPQQHYGYTF. The CDR3 DNA reads as TGTGCCAGCAGACCACAACAGCACTATGGCTACACCTTC.

This clonotype was recorded at least ten times. The chain recombines TRBV30 with TRBJ2-7, with D perhaps TRBD1 (6 bases). Trimming shortened V by 6 bases and J by 6 bases, and 12 bases separated the two germline ends. CDR1 is GTSNPN, CDR2 SVGIG, per germline (reference sequence). The CDR3 is 11 amino acids. The chain's CDR3 is CACNREGEQYF. The CDR3, as DNA: TGTGCCTGTAACAGGGAAGGCGAGCAGTACTTC.

This clonotype was counted between two and nine times. The chain recombines TRBV6-5 with TRBJ1-4, with 7 bases fitting TRBD1. Germline CDR1 is MNHEY and CDR2 is SVGAGI. This CDR3 contains 14 residues. V lost 0 bases to trimming and J lost 8 bases; unmatched junction nucleotides: 3. CDR3 sequence reads: CASSYSTGEEKLFF. CDR3 nucleotide sequence: TGTGCCAGCAGTTACTCTACAGGGGAGGAAAAACTGTTTTTT.

This clonotype was counted many times. This CDR3 reads CASSERGAFYGYTF. The CDR3 nucleotides read TGTGCCAGCAGTGAAAGGGGGGCCTTCTATGGCTACACCTTC. The rearrangement uses TRBV2 and TRBJ1-2; TRBD1 might be the D (6 bases). The V gene's germline CDR1 is SNHLY and CDR2 FYNNEI. Trimming left V 2 bases short and J 4 bases short, with 11 bases between. CDR3 length equals 14 residues.

This clonotype was found many times. This chain joins TRBV3-1 and TRBJ2-7; D possibly corresponds to TRBD1 (5 bases). Germline values: CDR1 LGHDT, CDR2 YNNKEL (reference sequence). V was cut by 4 bases and J by 4 bases, with 11 bases left in between. This CDR3 contains 13 residues. The CDR3, as DNA: TGTGCCAGCAGCCGAACACAGGCTTACGAGCAGTACTTC. Protein product: CASSRTQAYEQYF.

This chain connects TRBV12-3 or TRBV12-4 to TRBJ2-1, with 11 bases aligning to TRBD2. Losses at the gene ends were 6 bases for V and 6 bases for J; bases not matched to a gene: 4. This CDR3 contains 14 residues. In DNA, the CDR3 is TGTGCCAGCAGCTCTAGCGGGAGGTTCAATGAGCAGTTCTTC. It translates to CASSSSGRFNEQFF.

J is TRBJ2-1 and V is TRBV7-9; 12 nucleotides line up with TRBD2. In germline, CDR1 is SEHNR, CDR2 FQNEAQ (reference sequence). After removal of 6 bases from V and 5 bases from J, the junction contained 8 bases not matched to a gene. CDR3 size: 16 residues. Written as DNA, the CDR3 is TGTGCCAGCAGACGGGGGAGGACTAGCGGGGACAATGAGCAGTTCTTC. This encodes CASRRGRTSGDNEQFF.

This clonotype was counted many times. The chain carries TRBV12-3 or TRBV12-4 and TRBJ2-7; TRBD2 aligns across 14 bases. CDR3 size: 15 residues. The J segment lost 6 bases and the V segment lost 3 bases, leaving 4 bases of the junction unmatched. The chain's CDR3 is CASSFRGLAGVEQYF. The CDR3 region has the DNA TGTGCCAGCAGTTTTCGGGGACTAGCGGGAGTCGAGCAGTACTTC.

This clonotype has at least ten counts. J is TRBJ2-1 and V is TRBV7-9, with 13 bases fitting TRBD2. This CDR3 region has 17 residues. Germline assignment: CDR1 SEHNR and CDR2 FQNEAQ (reference sequence). After removal of 2 bases from V and 8 bases from J, the junction contained 9 bases not matched to a gene. In DNA form, the CDR3 reads TGTGCCAGCAGCTTACCCTTCACTAGCGGGAGGGAGGATGAGCAGTTCTTC. Translation: CASSLPFTSGREDEQFF.

This clonotype was counted at least ten times. The chain has TRBV29-1 and TRBJ2-7, with D possibly matching TRBD1 (5 bases). The CDR3 extends over 11 amino acids. V was shortened by 6 bases and J by 3 bases, with 9 bases between the two germline ends. Germline CDR1 is SQVTM and CDR2 is ANQGSEA. CDR3 residues: CSVEQDYEQYF. The CDR3 DNA follows: TGCAGCGTCGAACAGGACTACGAGCAGTACTTC.

In this sample, this clonotype turned up many times. V usage is TRBV5-5 and J usage is TRBJ2-7; D is unclear. Germline V gene sequence: CDR1 SGHKS, CDR2 YYEKEE (reference sequence). The V gene lost 0 bases and the J gene lost 2 bases, with 9 bases spanning the gap. This CDR3 comprises 14 residues. CDR3 DNA: TGTGCCAGCAGCTTGGTACGGCAGCCCTACGAGCAGTACTTC. The encoded protein is CASSLVRQPYEQYF.